The 13 T cell receptor beta chains below come from one sample, sequenced in a study of identical twins. TCRdb redid the calling of the 5' RACE reads with MiXCR, one entry per CDR3 protein. The sample has 650,000 to 750,000 distinct CDR3 sequences, 21% seen once. Separately, the same data were catalogued under a study of T cells expressing NK-cell markers.

The sample was PBMCs. The receptors come from a woman aged 18-29 years in good health.

The rearrangement joins TRBV15 to TRBJ2-3; no definite D call. The germline V gene encodes CDR1 LNHNV and CDR2 YYDKDF (reference sequence). The CDR3 is made up of 15 amino acids. The germline V and J ends were trimmed by 3 bases and 4 bases, with 14 bases remaining between them. The CDR3 here is CATSSPWPAADTQYF. CDR3 bases: TGTGCCACCAGCAGCCCCTGGCCGGCGGCAGATACGCAGTATTTT. Full variable domain (missing parts from reference TRBV15 and TRBJ2-3): DAMVIQNPRYQVTQFGKPVTLSCSQTLNHNVMYWYQQKSSQAPKLLFHYYDKDFNNEADTPDNFQSRRPNTSFCFLDIRSPGLGDTAMYLCATSSPWPAADTQYFGPGTRLTVL.

In its sample, this clonotype was seen a few times. The gene calls are TRBV6-1 and TRBJ2-3, with TRBD2 identical over 12 bases. Germline CDR1 is MNHNS and CDR2 is SASEGT. The J segment lost 4 bases and the V segment lost 4 bases, leaving 3 bases of the junction unmatched. The CDR3 contains 15 residues. The CDR3 reads CASSALAGGPDTQYF. The CDR3 DNA reads as TGTGCCAGCAGTGCCCTAGCGGGGGGGCCAGATACGCAGTATTTT.

This sequence joins TRBV9 and TRBJ1-1; no firm D call. Per germline, CDR1 SGDLS and CDR2 YYNGEE. The CDR3 loop spans 15 amino acids. The ends were cut back, 2 bases at V and 0 bases at J, with 11 bases in the middle. The CDR3 region has the DNA TGTGCCAGCAGCGTTGATTACGCCCTGAACACTGAAGCTTTCTTT. Its protein product is CASSVDYALNTEAFF.

This clonotype was observed many times. The chain couples TRBV6-1 to TRBJ2-7; the match to TRBD2 covers 9 bases. Germline V CDR1 and CDR2: MNHNS, SASEGT. The ends lost 2 bases at V and 2 bases at J; junction bases unmatched: 7. The CDR3 spans 16 residues. Written as DNA, the CDR3 is TGTGCCAGCAGTGAAAGGGGTAGCGGGGGCCCCTACGAGCAGTACTTC. Translated, it gives CASSERGSGGPYEQYF.

Concerning this clonotype itself: A much larger clone is a single base away; this may be a read error. This chain links TRBV5-1 with TRBJ2-1; 10 positions agree with TRBD2. CDR3 length equals 16 residues. Germline values: CDR1 SGHRS, CDR2 YFSETQ. The CDR3 nucleotides are TGCGCCAGCAGCCTGATCTCTAGCGGGGGATACAATGAGCAGCTCTTC. Residues: CASSLISSGGYNEQLF.

This chain uses TRBV20-1 with TRBJ2-7, with D perhaps TRBD1 or TRBD2 (5 bases each). The CDR3 extends over 16 amino acids. V was pared by 6 bases and J by 9 bases, with 30 bases between. Germline assignment: CDR1 DFQATT and CDR2 SNEGSKA (reference sequence). CDR3 amino acids: CSASALTRDGLRGQYF. DNA of the CDR3: TGCAGTGCAAGCGCCCTTACACGGGACGGATTGCGTGGGCAGTACTTC.

This clonotype was recorded a few times. This rearrangement joins TRBV10-3 to TRBJ2-2; D is uncertain. The CDR3 loop spans 12 amino acids. Looked up from germline, CDR1 is ENHRY and CDR2 is SYGVKD. V lost 7 bases and J 8 bases, leaving 11 bases between the germline ends. CDR3 protein: CAITRTQGELFF. DNA for the CDR3: TGTGCCATCACTCGAACGCAAGGGGAGCTGTTTTTT.

This clonotype was observed many times. The rearrangement links TRBV12-3 or TRBV12-4 to TRBJ1-1; D gene ambiguous. Trimming left V 6 bases short and J 3 bases short, with 11 bases between. There are 13 residues in the CDR3. The CDR3 is CASSPRKDTEAFF. The CDR3 coding sequence is TGTGCCAGCAGCCCTCGAAAGGACACTGAAGCTTTCTTT.

This chain uses TRBV7-9 with TRBJ2-1; 9 bases align to TRBD2. The CDR3 extends over 15 amino acids. The germline V gene encodes CDR1 SEHNR and CDR2 FQNEAQ (reference sequence). The junction had 4 bases not matched to a gene; V was cut back by 5 bases and J by 2 bases. CDR3 in amino acids: CASSREREAYNEQFF. Written as DNA, the CDR3 is TGTGCCAGCAGCCGCGAGCGGGAGGCCTACAATGAGCAGTTCTTC. Full variable domain (outside the CDR3, taken from reference TRBV7-9 and TRBJ2-1): DTGVSQNPRHKITKRGQNVTFRCDPISEHNRLYWYRQTLGQGPEFLTYFQNEAQLEKSRLLSDRFSAERPKGSFSTLEIQRTEQGDSAMYLCASSREREAYNEQFFGPGTRLTVL.

This clonotype was seen more than once but under ten times. The chain couples TRBV5-5 to TRBJ1-1; D remains unclear. Deletions cut 3 bases from V and 0 bases from J, with 12 bases between. From germline, CDR1 is SGHKS and CDR2 YYEKEE (reference sequence). This CDR3 contains 15 residues. This CDR3 is CASSWSRIVNTEAFF. The CDR3 DNA reads TGTGCCAGCAGCTGGAGCCGAATAGTGAACACTGAAGCTTTCTTT.

V and J are TRBV7-9 and TRBJ2-7; TRBD1 might be the D (6 bases). Trimming pared 1 base from V and 2 bases from J, leaving 12 bases between. Germline CDR1 reads SEHNR; CDR2 reads FQNEAQ (reference sequence). The CDR3 runs to 15 residues. CDR3 sequence: CASSLGTARTYEQYF. The CDR3 nucleotides read TGTGCCAGCAGCTTAGGGACAGCCAGGACCTACGAGCAGTACTTC.

V and J are TRBV24-1 and TRBJ2-7; 7 bases are shared with TRBD1. The V gene's germline CDR1 is KGHDR and CDR2 SFDVKD. The junction had 5 bases not matched to a gene; V was cut back by 7 bases and J by 0 bases. This CDR3 is built from 14 residues. CDR3 DNA: TGTGCCACCAGCCCCCGGGACAGCTCCTACGAGCAGTACTTC. Protein: CATSPRDSSYEQYF.

This clonotype was counted only a few times. The chain recombines TRBV20-1 with TRBJ2-7; TRBD1 aligns across 7 bases. This CDR3 spans 13 amino acids. V lost 5 bases to trimming and J lost 6 bases; unmatched junction nucleotides: 10. CDR1 is DFQATT and CDR2 is SNEGSKA in the germline V gene (reference sequence). The CDR3 reads CSALYGQAGEQYF. The CDR3 DNA reads as TGCAGTGCTCTATACGGACAGGCGGGCGAGCAGTACTTC.